This TCR beta chain was observed in a study of cytomegalovirus exposure and HLA in healthy donors. There are 15 residues in the CDR3. The V and J ends lost 2 bases and 0 bases respectively, with 7 bases between them. Germline V gene sequence: CDR1 LNHDA, CDR2 SQIVND (reference sequence). Sequenced by immunoSEQ multiplex PCR; TCRdb stores in-frame clones only, minus some. The table has 65,000 or so clones, 94% seen once; the top ten hold 4% to 5.5%. The sequence came from a man aged 18 to 29 in good health and CMV-seropositive. The sample consisted of PBMCs. The chain combines TRBV19 with TRBJ2-2, with D possibly being TRBD1 (5 bases). As DNA, the CDR3 is TGTGCCAGTAGTATACAGGGTTCGAACACCGGGGAGCTGTTTTTT. It is translated as CASSIQGSNTGELFF.